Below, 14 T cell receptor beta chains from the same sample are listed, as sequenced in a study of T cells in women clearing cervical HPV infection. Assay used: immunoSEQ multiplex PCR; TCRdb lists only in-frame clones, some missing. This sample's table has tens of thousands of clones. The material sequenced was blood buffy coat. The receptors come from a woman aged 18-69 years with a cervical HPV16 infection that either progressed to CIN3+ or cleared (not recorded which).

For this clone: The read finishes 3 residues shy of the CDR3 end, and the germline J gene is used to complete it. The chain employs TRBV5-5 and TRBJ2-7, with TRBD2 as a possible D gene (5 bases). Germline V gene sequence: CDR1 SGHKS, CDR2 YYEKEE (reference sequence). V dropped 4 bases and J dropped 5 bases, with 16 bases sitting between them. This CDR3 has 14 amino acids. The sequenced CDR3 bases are TGTGCCAGCAGCCCGGGGTCCCCCTGGAACGAG. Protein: CASSPGSPWNE. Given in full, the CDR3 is CASSPGSPWNEQYF.

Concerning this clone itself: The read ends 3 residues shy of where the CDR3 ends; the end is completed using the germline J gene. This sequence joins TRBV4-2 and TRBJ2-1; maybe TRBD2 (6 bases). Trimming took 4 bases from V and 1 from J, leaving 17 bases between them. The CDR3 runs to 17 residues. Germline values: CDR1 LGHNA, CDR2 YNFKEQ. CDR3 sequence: CASSPLGGKGSYNEQFF. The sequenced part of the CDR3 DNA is TGTGCCAGCAGCCCGCTGGGCGGGAAGGGTTCCTACAATGAG.

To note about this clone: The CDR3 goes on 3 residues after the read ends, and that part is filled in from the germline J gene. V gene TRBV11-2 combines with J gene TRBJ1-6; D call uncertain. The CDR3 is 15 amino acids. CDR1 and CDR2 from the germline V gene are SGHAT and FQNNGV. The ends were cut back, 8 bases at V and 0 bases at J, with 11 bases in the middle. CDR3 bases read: TGTGCCAGCCTCCCGGGGAGCTCCTATAATTCACCC. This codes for CASLPGSSYNSP. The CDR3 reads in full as CASLPGSSYNSPLHF.

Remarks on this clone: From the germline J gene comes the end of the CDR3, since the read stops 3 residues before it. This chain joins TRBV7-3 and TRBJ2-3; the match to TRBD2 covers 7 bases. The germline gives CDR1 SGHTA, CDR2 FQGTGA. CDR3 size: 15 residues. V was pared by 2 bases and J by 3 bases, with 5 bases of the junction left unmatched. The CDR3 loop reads CASSLAGVYTDTQYF. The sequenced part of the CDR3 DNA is TGTGCCAGCAGCTTAGCGGGGGTGTATACAGATACG.

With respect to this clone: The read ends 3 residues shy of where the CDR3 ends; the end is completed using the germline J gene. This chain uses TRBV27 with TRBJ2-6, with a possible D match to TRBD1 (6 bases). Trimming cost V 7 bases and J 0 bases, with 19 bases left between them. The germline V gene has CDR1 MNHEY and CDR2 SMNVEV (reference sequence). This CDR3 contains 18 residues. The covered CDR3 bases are TGTGCCAGCACCCCGGCCAGGGGAGCCCCCTCTGGGGCCAACGTC. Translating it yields CASTPARGAPSGANV. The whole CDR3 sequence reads CASTPARGAPSGANVLTF.

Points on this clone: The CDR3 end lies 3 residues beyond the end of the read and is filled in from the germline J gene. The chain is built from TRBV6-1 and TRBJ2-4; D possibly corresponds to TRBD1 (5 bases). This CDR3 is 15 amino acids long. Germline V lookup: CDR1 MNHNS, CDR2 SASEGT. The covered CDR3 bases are TGTGCCAGCAGTGAGCAAATACAGGCCCTTTATGGT. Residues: CASSEQIQALYG. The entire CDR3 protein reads CASSEQIQALYGQYF.

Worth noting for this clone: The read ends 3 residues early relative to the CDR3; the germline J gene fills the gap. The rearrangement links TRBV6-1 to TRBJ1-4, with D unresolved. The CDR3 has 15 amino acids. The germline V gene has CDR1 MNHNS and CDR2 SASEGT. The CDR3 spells CASSEARWYNSPLFF. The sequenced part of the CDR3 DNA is TGTGCCAGCAGTGAAGCCAGGTGGTATAATTCACCA.

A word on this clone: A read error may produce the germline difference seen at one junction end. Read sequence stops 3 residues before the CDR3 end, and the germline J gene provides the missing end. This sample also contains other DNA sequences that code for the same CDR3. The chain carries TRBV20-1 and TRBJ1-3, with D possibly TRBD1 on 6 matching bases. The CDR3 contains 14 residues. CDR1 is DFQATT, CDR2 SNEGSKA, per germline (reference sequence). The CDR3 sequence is CSAYGTGLGNTIYF. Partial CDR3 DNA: TGCAGTGCCTACGGAACAGGGTTGGGAAACACA.

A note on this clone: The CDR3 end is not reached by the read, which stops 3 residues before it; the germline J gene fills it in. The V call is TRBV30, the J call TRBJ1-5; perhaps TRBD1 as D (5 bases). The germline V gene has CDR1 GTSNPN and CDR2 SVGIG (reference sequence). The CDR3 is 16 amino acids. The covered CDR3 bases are TGTGCCTGGGAATCGGGACTAGCGGGGGTCACAGATCCC. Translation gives CAWESGLAGVTDP. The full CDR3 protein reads CAWESGLAGVTDPQHF.

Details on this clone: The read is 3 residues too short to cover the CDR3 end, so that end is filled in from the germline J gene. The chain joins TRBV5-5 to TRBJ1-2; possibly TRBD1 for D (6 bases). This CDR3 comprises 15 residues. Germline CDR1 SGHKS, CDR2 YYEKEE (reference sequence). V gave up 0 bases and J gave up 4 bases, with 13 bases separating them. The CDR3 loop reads CASSLENTGPYGYTF. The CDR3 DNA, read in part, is TGTGCCAGCAGCTTGGAGAATACAGGGCCCTATGGC. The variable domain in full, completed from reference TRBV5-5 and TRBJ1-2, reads DAGVTQSPTHLIKTRGQQVTLRCSPISGHKSVSWYQQVLGQGPQFIFQYYEKEERGRGNFPDRFSARQFPNYSSELNVNALLLGDSALYLCASSLENTGPYGYTFGSGTRLTVV.

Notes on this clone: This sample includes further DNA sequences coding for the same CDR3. The covered CDR3 bases are TGTGCCTGGAAGGGCGTCGCA. Its protein product is CAWKGVA. The entire CDR3 protein is CAWKGVAIYF. V and J are TRBV30 and TRBJ1-3; D is undetermined. The read finishes 3 residues shy of the CDR3 end, and the germline J gene is used to complete it. From germline, CDR1 is GTSNPN and CDR2 SVGIG (reference sequence). This CDR3 contains 10 residues.

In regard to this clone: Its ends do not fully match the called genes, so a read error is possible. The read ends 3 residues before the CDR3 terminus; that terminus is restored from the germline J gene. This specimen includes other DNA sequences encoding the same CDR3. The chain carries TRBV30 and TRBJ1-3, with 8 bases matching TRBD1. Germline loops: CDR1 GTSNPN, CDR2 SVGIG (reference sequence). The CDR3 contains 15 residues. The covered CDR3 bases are TGTGCCTGGAGTGCTGGGACAGGCTCTGGAAACACG. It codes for CAWSAGTGSGNT. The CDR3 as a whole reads CAWSAGTGSGNTIYF.

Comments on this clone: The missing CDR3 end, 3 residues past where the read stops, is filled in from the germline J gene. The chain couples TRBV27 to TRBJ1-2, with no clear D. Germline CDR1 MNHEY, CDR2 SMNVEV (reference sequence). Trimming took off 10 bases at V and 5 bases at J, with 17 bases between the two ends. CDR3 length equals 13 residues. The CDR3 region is CATAMGGGYGYTF. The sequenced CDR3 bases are TGTGCCACTGCAATGGGTGGAGGGTATGGC.

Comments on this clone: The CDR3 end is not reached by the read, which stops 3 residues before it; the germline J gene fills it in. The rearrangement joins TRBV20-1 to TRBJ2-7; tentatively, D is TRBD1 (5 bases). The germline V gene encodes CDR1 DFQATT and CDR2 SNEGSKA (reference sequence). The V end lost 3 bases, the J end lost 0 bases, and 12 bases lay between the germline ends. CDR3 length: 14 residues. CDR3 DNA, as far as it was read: TGCAGTGCTAGGGTTGTGACAGACTCCTACGAG. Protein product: CSARVVTDSYE. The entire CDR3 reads CSARVVTDSYEQYF.